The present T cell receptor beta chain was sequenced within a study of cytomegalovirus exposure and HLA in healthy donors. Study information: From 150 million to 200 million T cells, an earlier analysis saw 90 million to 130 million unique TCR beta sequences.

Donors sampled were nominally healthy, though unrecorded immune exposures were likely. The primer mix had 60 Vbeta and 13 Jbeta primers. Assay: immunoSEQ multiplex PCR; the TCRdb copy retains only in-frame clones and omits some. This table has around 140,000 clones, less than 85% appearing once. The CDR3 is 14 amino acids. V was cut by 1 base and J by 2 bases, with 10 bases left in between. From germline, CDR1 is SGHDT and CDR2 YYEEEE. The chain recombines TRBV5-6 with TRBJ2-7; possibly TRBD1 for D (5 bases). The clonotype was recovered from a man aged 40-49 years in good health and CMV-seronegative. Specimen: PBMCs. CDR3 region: CASSLSGRAYEQYF. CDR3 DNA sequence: TGTGCCAGCAGCTTGTCCGGCAGGGCCTACGAGCAGTACTTC.